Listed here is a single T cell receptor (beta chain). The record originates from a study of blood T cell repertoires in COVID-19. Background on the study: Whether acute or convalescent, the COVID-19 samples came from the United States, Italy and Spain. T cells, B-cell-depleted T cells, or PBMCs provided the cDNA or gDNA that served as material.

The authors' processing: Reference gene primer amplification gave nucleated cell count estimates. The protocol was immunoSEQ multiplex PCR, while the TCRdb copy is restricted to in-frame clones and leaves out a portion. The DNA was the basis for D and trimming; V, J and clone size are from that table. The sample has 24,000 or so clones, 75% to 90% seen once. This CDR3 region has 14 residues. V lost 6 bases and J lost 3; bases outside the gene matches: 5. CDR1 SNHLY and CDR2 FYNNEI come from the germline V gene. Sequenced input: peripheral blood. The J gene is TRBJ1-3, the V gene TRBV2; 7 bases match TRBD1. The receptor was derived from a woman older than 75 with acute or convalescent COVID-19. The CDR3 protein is CASSRQGGGNTIYF. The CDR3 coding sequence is TGTGCCAGCAGCCGACAGGGAGGTGGAAACACCATATATTTT.